What follows are 9 T cell receptor beta chains derived from one specimen sequenced in a study of shared clonotypes between healthy human individuals. This table comes from immunoSEQ multiplex PCR, and its TCRdb copy is limited to in-frame clones, with some not included. The profile shows hundreds of thousands of clones, approximately 79% of them singletons. Source material: memory CD4+ T cells sorted from blood. Sample subset: CD45RA-negative fraction. These receptors came from a woman aged 30 to 39 in good health.

The chain is built from TRBV28 and TRBJ2-7; D may correspond to TRBD1 or TRBD2 (5 bases each). This CDR3 region has 13 residues. CDR1 MDHEN and CDR2 SYDVKM come from the germline V gene. V dropped 2 bases and J dropped 5 bases, with 10 bases sitting between them. CDR3 amino acids: CASSLGTHHEQYF. DNA for the CDR3: TGTGCCAGCAGTTTAGGGACCCACCACGAGCAGTACTTC.

CDR3 sequence: CASGSPRQGVTEAFF. The CDR3 region has the DNA TGTGCTAGTGGTTCCCCTAGACAGGGGGTGACTGAAGCTTTCTTT. V gene TRBV12-5 combines with J gene TRBJ1-1, with TRBD1 matching over 9 bases. In germline, CDR1 is LGHNT, CDR2 FRNRAP. J gave up 5 bases and V 4 bases, and 8 bases lay outside the gene matches. The length of the CDR3 is 15 residues.

V usage is TRBV10-2 and J usage is TRBJ2-1; 10 positions agree with TRBD2. The V segment lost 4 bases and the J segment 4 bases; nucleotides outside the gene matches: 7. CDR1 WSHSY and CDR2 SAAADI come from the germline V gene. This CDR3 comprises 16 residues. CDR3 loop: CASSASSGRTYNEQFF. The CDR3 nucleotides are TGCGCCAGCAGTGCTTCTAGCGGGAGAACGTACAATGAGCAGTTCTTC.

V is TRBV29-1 and J is TRBJ2-2; 9 bases line up with TRBD1. CDR1 and CDR2 (germline): SQVTM, ANQGSEA. V shed 5 bases, J shed 5 bases, and the junction held 9 bases outside the gene matches. The CDR3 is made up of 15 amino acids. CDR3 coding DNA: TGCAGCGTTATTACAGGGGGCGCCAGGACCGGGGAGCTGTTTTTT. Its protein product is CSVITGGARTGELFF.

This clone appeared once. The rearrangement links TRBV6-5 to TRBJ2-7, with D tentatively TRBD2 (6 bases). Germline loops: CDR1 MNHEY, CDR2 SVGAGI. V shed 6 bases and J shed 4 bases, with 13 bases lying between them. This CDR3 is 13 amino acids long. The CDR3 loop is CASRDYLAYEQYF. CDR3 nucleotides: TGTGCCAGCAGGGACTATCTCGCTTACGAGCAGTACTTC.

This clone came up once. The J gene is TRBJ2-2, the V gene TRBV6-6; TRBD2 is a possible D gene (6 bases). The germline V gene encodes CDR1 MNHNY and CDR2 SVGAGI (reference sequence). The CDR3 consists of 14 residues. The V end was cut by 4 bases, the J end by 0 bases, with 6 bases between. The CDR3 DNA reads TGTGCCAGCAGTTTAGCGGCGAACACCGGGGAGCTGTTTTTT. Amino acids: CASSLAANTGELFF.

This chain connects TRBV13 to TRBJ1-2; no clear D. Germline loops: CDR1 PRHDT, CDR2 FYEKMQ (reference sequence). Between the trimmed V and J ends, which lost 2 bases and 4 bases, there was a span of 8 bases. The CDR3 covers 13 residues. DNA for the CDR3: TGTGCCAGCAGCTTATCCGCGCTCTATGGCTACACCTTC. Protein product: CASSLSALYGYTF.

The chain links TRBV28 to TRBJ2-7, with TRBD2 as a possible D gene (6 bases). This CDR3 has 15 amino acids. The V end was cut by 6 bases, the J end by 7 bases, with 22 bases between. In germline, CDR1 is MDHEN, CDR2 SYDVKM. As DNA, the CDR3 is TGTGCCAGCAGCACGTCGGGGACTTCCCTAGAGGAGCAGTACTTC. This gives the protein CASSTSGTSLEEQYF.

This sequence joins TRBV18 and TRBJ1-1; D is perhaps TRBD1 (5 bases). Between the trimmed V and J ends, which lost 4 bases and 8 bases, there was a span of 11 bases. The CDR3 contains 12 residues. Germline values: CDR1 KGHSH, CDR2 LQKENI. CDR3 nucleotide sequence: TGTGCCAGCTCACGACAGACCTCGGAAGCTTTCTTT. It translates to CASSRQTSEAFF.